This T cell receptor (beta chain) is from a study of CD8+ T cells in alopecia areata. Study overall: Patients in the treated group were given tofacitinib by mouth, 5 to 10 mg twice a day. Scalp area affected, as a percentage, set the severity score of treated patients.

Trimming took off 5 bases at V and 6 bases at J, with 17 bases between the two ends. This CDR3 comprises 14 residues. Germline CDR1 and CDR2: SSHAT and FNYEAQ (reference sequence). In each case, RNA was isolated and then reverse transcribed into cDNA as the sequencing template. The repertoire was sequenced with immunoSEQ multiplex PCR; TCRdb's copy has only in-frame clones and lacks some. The data hold fewer than 250,000 clones, with 35% to 40% observed a single time. Treatment noted: oral pan-JAK inhibitor, 5-10 mg twice daily. PBMCs provided sorted CD4+ and CD8+ T cells. This clone has just a few counts.

The sample consisted of CD4+ T cells sorted from blood, taken at approximately week 34, from a patient treated with tofacitinib. The chain joins TRBV7-7 to TRBJ2-7; possible D gene TRBD1, 6 bases. This TCR was sampled from a human donor with alopecia areata. CDR3 in DNA: TGTGCCAGCAGCCTGGGACAAGCTTCCCTCGAGCAGTACTTC. This translates into CASSLGQASLEQYF.